These T cell receptor beta chains were read from a single sample in a study of blood T cell repertoires in COVID-19. Here immunoSEQ multiplex PCR was the method, and the copy in TCRdb shows in-frame clones only, minus some. The sample holds roughly 98,000 clones, approximately 80% seen once. Specimen: peripheral blood. These receptors all stem from a man aged 65 to 85 with active or convalescent COVID-19. The CDR3 runs from the conserved cysteine through the conserved F or W. A D gene is named only where the DNA matches it firmly. Clone size is shown for a subset of rows, as once, few, many or a class of expanded clone.

TRBD1,TRBJ1-5,.,TRBV11-3,18,TGTGCCAGCAGGGGGTGGACAGGGGTAGAAGGATTGGATCAGCCCCAGCATTTT,CASRGWTGVEGLDQPQHF
TRBD2,TRBJ2-3,.,TRBV15,14,TGTGCCACCAGCAGTAATGCGGGGGGAGATACGCAGTATTTT,CATSSNAGGDTQYF
TRBD1,TRBJ2-7,.,TRBV10-3,13,TGTGCCATCAGTGCACAGGGGGTCTACGAGCAGTACTTC,CAISAQGVYEQYF
.,TRBJ2-5,.,TRBV3-1/TRBV3-2,15,TGTGCCAGCAGCCAAGATCTGGCAGGGCAAGAGACCCAGTACTTC,CASSQDLAGQETQYF
.,TRBJ1-4,.,TRBV5-4,13,TGTGCCAGCAGTCGGGACACCCCAGGAAAACTGTTTTTT,CASSRDTPGKLFF
.,TRBJ1-6,few,TRBV11-2,13,TGTGCCAGCAGACCAAAACTTAATTCACCCCTCCACTTT,CASRPKLNSPLHF
.,TRBJ1-1,.,TRBV6-1,16,TGTGCCAGCAGTGGGCCCCTGGGATTCGGGGACACTGAAGCTTTCTTT,CASSGPLGFGDTEAFF
.,TRBJ1-5,.,TRBV6-2/TRBV6-3,15,TGTGCCAGCAGCCCCATGGGGAGGAGCAATCAGCCCCAGCATTTT,CASSPMGRSNQPQHF
.,TRBJ2-7,.,TRBV10-3,14,TGTGCCATCAGCGAAACCACAGGGTATTACGAGCAGTACTTC,CAISETTGYYEQYF
.,TRBJ1-6,.,TRBV19,17,TGTGCCAGTAGTATAGTAAACAGAAGGACACGAAATTCACCCCTCCACTTT,CASSIVNRRTRNSPLHF
.,TRBJ1-6,few,TRBV18,16,TGTGCCAGCTCACCATTGGCAGGCGGGAAAAATTCACCCCTCCACTTT,CASSPLAGGKNSPLHF
.,TRBJ2-5,.,TRBV10-1,14,TGCGCCAGCAGTGAGTCCTACCGACAAGAGACCCAGTACTTC,CASSESYRQETQYF
.,TRBJ1-3,.,TRBV7-2,15,TGTGCCAGCAGCTTCGAGGCCCGCTCTGGAAACACCATATATTTT,CASSFEARSGNTIYF
.,TRBJ2-7,.,TRBV13,15,TGTGCCAGCAGCTCAAAACGGACAGTCCGTTACGAGCAGTACTTC,CASSSKRTVRYEQYF
.,TRBJ1-5,few,TRBV30,13,TGTGCCTGGAGTCTAGCTCGGTGGCAGCCCCAGCATTTT,CAWSLARWQPQHF
TRBD1,TRBJ2-7,.,TRBV11-2,15,TGTGCCAGCAGCCTCAGGGGGCGCGAAACCCACGAGCAGTACTTC,CASSLRGRETHEQYF
TRBD2,TRBJ2-1,.,TRBV7-8,16,TGTGCCAGCAGCTTACCCAGACTAGCGAGGACGGATGAGCAGTTCTTC,CASSLPRLARTDEQFF
.,TRBJ1-2,.,TRBV9,15,TGTGCCAGCAGCGTAGGGGGCAGCCCGAACTATGGCTACACCTTC,CASSVGGSPNYGYTF
TRBD1,TRBJ1-2,once,TRBV7-2,13,TGTGCCAGCACTCAGGACAGGGAGGATGGCTACACCTTC,CASTQDREDGYTF
.,TRBJ2-2,.,TRBV6-4,14,TGTGCCAGCAGCGGGCAGGGAGGCACCGGGGAGCTGTTTTTT,CASSGQGGTGELFF
TRBD1,TRBJ2-7,.,TRBV6-5,15,TGTGCCAGCAGTTACTCATGGACAGGGGGCAACGAGCAGTACTTC,CASSYSWTGGNEQYF
.,TRBJ2-7,.,TRBV9,14,TGTGCCAGCAGCGGTAGGGGGGGCTTCTACGAGCAGTACTTC,CASSGRGGFYEQYF
TRBD1,TRBJ2-7,.,TRBV15,14,TGTGCCGGACTCACAGGGGGATGGATGGACGAGCAGTACTTC,CAGLTGGWMDEQYF
.,TRBJ1-4,many,TRBV6-1,14,TGTGCCAGCAGAGAAGGGGCAGGTAATGAAAAACTGTTTTTT,CASREGAGNEKLFF
TRBD1,TRBJ2-6,.,TRBV2,15,TGTGCCAGCAGTCGACAGGGGGCTGGGGCCAACGTCCTGACTTTC,CASSRQGAGANVLTF
TRBD1,TRBJ2-3,.,TRBV15,15,TGTGCCACCAGCTCAAGACAGGGGCCCTCAGATACGCAGTATTTT,CATSSRQGPSDTQYF
.,TRBJ1-2,.,TRBV9,14,TGTGCCAGCAGCCCTGGGACACCCAACTATGGCTACACCTTC,CASSPGTPNYGYTF
TRBD2,TRBJ2-3,.,TRBV19,17,TGTGCCAGTAGTATTGGTAGCGGGGGAGTGGGCACAGATACGCAGTATTTT,CASSIGSGGVGTDTQYF
TRBD1,TRBJ1-5,.,TRBV30,14,TGTGCCTGGAGCAGGGACAGGGGGTCGGGGCCCCAGCATTTT,CAWSRDRGSGPQHF
TRBD1,TRBJ1-2,.,TRBV15,15,TGTGCCACCAGCAGAGATCTAGACAGGGTGAATGGCTACACCTTC,CATSRDLDRVNGYTF
.,TRBJ1-2,.,TRBV19,15,TGTGCCAGTAGTGGAGCGCTCCCTACACGGGGTGGCTACACCTTC,CASSGALPTRGGYTF
.,TRBJ1-4,.,TRBV5-5,16,TGTGCCAGCAGCTTAACCCCGACAGGTGTAAATGAAAAACTGTTTTTT,CASSLTPTGVNEKLFF
.,TRBJ1-1,.,TRBV2,12,TGTGCCAGCAGTTACAGGAACACTGAAGCTTTCTTT,CASSYRNTEAFF
TRBD2,TRBJ2-1,.,TRBV29-1,12,TGCAGCGCCGGACTAGTACTTGGTGAGCAGTTCTTC,CSAGLVLGEQFF
.,TRBJ2-5,.,TRBV5-1,13,TGCGCCAGCAGCACTGATTTGGGGGGGACCCAGTACTTC,CASSTDLGGTQYF
TRBD2,TRBJ2-2,.,TRBV5-1,15,TGCGCCAGCAGCTTGGCGGGGGGGTACACCGGGGAGCTGTTTTTT,CASSLAGGYTGELFF
.,TRBJ2-3,once,TRBV5-5,15,TGTGCCAGCAGCCAGGCGGGCCTTGGGACAGATACGCAGTATTTT,CASSQAGLGTDTQYF
TRBD1,TRBJ1-2,.,TRBV11-2,14,TGTGCCAGCAGCACGGGACAGGGTAACTATGGCTACACCTTC,CASSTGQGNYGYTF
TRBD1,TRBJ2-3,few,TRBV19,14,TGTGCCAGTAGCACACAGGGGGCTTACGATACGCAGTATTTT,CASSTQGAYDTQYF
.,TRBJ2-5,.,TRBV18,15,TGTGCCAGCTCACGGCTGGGACTCACAAGAGAGACCCAGTACTTC,CASSRLGLTRETQYF
TRBD1,TRBJ1-5,.,TRBV19,13,TGTGCCAGTAGTGGGGACAGTCTGTGGTCCCAGCATTTT,CASSGDSLWSQHF
TRBD1,TRBJ2-2,once,TRBV11-3,15,TGTGCCAGCAGCCCTAGACAGGGGAACACCGGGGAGCTGTTTTTT,CASSPRQGNTGELFF
.,TRBJ2-3,once,TRBV2,11,TGTGCCAGCAGCTTGTTAGATACGCAGTATTTT,CASSLLDTQYF
TRBD1,TRBJ2-7,.,TRBV5-8,17,TGTGCCAGCACTGACCCGCCTCGGGGACAGGGGACCTACGAGCAGTACTTC,CASTDPPRGQGTYEQYF
.,TRBJ2-7,.,TRBV11-3,12,TGTGCCAGCAGCTTTACAGGCTACGAGCAGTACTTC,CASSFTGYEQYF
TRBD2,TRBJ2-1,.,TRBV6-6,15,TGTGCCAGCAGTCACCTAGCGGGGGGAACAAATGAGCAGTTCTTC,CASSHLAGGTNEQFF
TRBD1,TRBJ1-1,many,TRBV11-2,14,TGTGCCAGCAGCATAGACAGGGGGCCCACTGAAGCTTTCTTT,CASSIDRGPTEAFF
.,TRBJ2-4,.,TRBV12-3/TRBV12-4,12,TGTGCCAGCAGTTCGGCTAGCGTCATTCAGTACTTC,CASSSASVIQYF
TRBD1,TRBJ2-3,few,TRBV4-2,18,TGTGCCAGCAGCCGTGGACAGGCTCCCAATGTCCGGGCAGATACGCAGTATTTT,CASSRGQAPNVRADTQYF
.,TRBJ1-6,.,TRBV5-4,15,TGTGCCAGCAGCTTCCTGGCGGGGGAAAATTCACCCCTCCACTTT,CASSFLAGENSPLHF
.,TRBJ2-6,.,TRBV19,13,TGTGCCAGTAGACCGGCTGGGGCCAACGTCCTGACTTTC,CASRPAGANVLTF
.,TRBJ1-6,.,TRBV2,19,TGTGCCAGCAGTGAACGTAACAGAAAGGTCAGCTCCTATAATTCACCCCTCCACTTT,CASSERNRKVSSYNSPLHF
TRBD1,TRBJ1-2,.,TRBV30,13,TGTGCCTGGAGTCTGGGACAGAACTATGGCTACACCTTC,CAWSLGQNYGYTF